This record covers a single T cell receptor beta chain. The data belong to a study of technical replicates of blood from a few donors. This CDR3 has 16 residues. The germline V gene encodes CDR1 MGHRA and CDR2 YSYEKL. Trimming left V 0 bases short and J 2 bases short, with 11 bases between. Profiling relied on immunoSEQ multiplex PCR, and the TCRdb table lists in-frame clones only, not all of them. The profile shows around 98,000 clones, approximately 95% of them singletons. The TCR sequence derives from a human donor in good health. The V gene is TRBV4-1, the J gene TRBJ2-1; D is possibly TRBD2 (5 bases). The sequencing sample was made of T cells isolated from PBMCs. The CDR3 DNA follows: TGCGCCAGCAGCCAAGATCGGGGTGAAACCTACAATGAGCAGTTCTTC. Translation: CASSQDRGETYNEQFF.